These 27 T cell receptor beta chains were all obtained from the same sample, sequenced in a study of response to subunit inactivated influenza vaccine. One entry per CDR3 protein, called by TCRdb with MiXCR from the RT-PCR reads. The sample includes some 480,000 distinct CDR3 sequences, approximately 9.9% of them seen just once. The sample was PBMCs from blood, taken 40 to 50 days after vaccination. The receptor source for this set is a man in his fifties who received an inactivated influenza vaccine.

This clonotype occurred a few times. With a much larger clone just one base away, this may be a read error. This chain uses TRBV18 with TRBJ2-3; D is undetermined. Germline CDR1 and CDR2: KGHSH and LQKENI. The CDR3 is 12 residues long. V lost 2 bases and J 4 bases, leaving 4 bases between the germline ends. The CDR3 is CASSPKADTQYF. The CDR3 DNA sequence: TGTGCCAGCTCACCAAAGGCAGATACGCAGTATTTT.

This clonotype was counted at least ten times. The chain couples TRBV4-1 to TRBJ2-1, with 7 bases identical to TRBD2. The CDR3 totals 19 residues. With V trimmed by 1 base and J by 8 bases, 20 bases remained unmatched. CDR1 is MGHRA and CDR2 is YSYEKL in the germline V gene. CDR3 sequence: CASSQGLQLTGGLRDEQFF. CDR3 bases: TGCGCCAGCAGCCAAGGCCTCCAGTTGACGGGGGGACTTCGGGATGAGCAGTTCTTC.

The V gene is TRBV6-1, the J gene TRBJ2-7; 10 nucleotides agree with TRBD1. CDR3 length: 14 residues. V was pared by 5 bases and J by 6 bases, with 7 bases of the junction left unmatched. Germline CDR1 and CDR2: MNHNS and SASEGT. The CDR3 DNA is TGTGCCAGCAGTCCGGGACAGGGGCGGCTCGAGCAGTACTTC. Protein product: CASSPGQGRLEQYF.

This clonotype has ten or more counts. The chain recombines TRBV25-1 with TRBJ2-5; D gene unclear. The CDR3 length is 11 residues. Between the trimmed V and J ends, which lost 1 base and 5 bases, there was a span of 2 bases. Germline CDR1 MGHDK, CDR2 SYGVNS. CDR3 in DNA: TGTGCCAGCAGTGAATGGGAGACCCAGTACTTC. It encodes CASSEWETQYF. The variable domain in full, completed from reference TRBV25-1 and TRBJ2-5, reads EADIYQTPRYLVIGTGKKITLECSQTMGHDKMYWYQQDPGMELHLIHYSYGVNSTEKGDLSSESTVSRIRTEHFPLTLESARPSHTSQYLCASSEWETQYFGPGTRLLVL.

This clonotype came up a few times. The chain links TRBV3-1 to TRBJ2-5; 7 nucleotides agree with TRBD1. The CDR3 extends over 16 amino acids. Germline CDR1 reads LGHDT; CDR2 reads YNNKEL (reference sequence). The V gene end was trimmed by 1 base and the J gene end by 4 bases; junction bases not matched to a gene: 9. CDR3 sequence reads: CASSQGLGGSGETQYF. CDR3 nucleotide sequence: TGTGCCAGCAGCCAAGGCCTAGGGGGCAGCGGAGAGACCCAGTACTTC.

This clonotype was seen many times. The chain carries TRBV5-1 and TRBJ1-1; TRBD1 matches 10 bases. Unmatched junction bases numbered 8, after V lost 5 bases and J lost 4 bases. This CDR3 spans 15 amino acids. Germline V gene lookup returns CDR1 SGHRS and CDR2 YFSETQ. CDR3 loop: CASRTRDRGSTEAFF. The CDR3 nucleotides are TGCGCCAGCAGGACCAGGGACAGGGGAAGCACTGAAGCTTTCTTT.

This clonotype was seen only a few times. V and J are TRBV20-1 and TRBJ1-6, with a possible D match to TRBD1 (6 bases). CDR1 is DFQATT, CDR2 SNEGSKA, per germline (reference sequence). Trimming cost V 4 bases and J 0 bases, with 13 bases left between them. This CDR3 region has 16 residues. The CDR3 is CSATRGGSSYNSPLHF. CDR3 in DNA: TGCAGTGCTACCCGAGGGGGTAGCTCCTATAATTCACCCCTCCACTTT.

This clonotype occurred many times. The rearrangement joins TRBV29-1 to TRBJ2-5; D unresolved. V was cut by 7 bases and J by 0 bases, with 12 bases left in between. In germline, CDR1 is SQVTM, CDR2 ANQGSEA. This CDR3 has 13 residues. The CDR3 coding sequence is TGCAGCGCCGATCCAGGAAACCAAGAGACCCAGTACTTC. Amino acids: CSADPGNQETQYF. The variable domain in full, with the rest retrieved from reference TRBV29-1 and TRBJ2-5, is SAVISQKPSRDICQRGTSLTIQCQVDSQVTMMFWYRQQPGQSLTLIATANQGSEATYESGFVIDKFPISRPNLTFSTLTVSNMSPEDSSIYLCSADPGNQETQYFGPGTRLLVL.

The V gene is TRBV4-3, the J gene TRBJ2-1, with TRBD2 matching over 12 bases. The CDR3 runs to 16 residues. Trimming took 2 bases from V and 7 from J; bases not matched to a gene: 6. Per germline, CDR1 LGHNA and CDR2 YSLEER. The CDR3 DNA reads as TGCGCCAGCAGCCAACTTACTAGCGGGGGGTTTAATGAGCAGTTCTTC. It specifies CASSQLTSGGFNEQFF.

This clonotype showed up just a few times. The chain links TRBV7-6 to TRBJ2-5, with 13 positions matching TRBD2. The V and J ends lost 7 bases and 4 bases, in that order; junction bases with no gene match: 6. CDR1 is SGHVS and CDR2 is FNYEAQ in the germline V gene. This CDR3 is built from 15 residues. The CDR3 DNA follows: TGTGCCAGCACCTTCAGACTAGCGGGAGGAGAGACCCAGTACTTC. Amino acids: CASTFRLAGGETQYF.

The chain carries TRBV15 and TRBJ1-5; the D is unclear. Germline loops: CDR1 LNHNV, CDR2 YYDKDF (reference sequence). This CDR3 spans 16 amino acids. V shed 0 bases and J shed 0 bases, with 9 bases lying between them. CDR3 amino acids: CATSREKGFSNQPQHF. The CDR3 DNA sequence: TGTGCCACCAGCAGAGAAAAAGGGTTTAGCAATCAGCCCCAGCATTTT.

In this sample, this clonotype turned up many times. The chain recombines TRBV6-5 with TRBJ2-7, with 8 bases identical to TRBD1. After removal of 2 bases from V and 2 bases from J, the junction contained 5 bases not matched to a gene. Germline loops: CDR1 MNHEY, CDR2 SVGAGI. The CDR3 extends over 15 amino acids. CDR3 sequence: CASSYAGQGPYEQYF. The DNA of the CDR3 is TGTGCCAGCAGTTACGCCGGACAGGGACCCTACGAGCAGTACTTC.

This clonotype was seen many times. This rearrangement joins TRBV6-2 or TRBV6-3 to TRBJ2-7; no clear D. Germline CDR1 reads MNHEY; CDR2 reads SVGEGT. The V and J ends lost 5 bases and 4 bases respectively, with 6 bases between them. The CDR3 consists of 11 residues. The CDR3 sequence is CASSPRYEQYF. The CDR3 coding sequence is TGTGCCAGCAGTCCCAGATACGAGCAGTACTTC.

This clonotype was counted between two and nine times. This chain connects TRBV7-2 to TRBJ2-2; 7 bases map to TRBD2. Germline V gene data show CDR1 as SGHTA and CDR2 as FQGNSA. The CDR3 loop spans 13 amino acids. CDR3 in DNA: TGTGCTGGGAGGGAGGGGAACACCGGGGAGCTGTTTTTT. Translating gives CAGREGNTGELFF. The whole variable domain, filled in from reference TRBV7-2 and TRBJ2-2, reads GAGVSQSPSNKVTEKGKDVELRCDPISGHTALYWYRQSLGQGLEFLIYFQGNSAPDKSGLPSDRFSAERTGGSVSTLTIQRTQQEDSAVYLCAGREGNTGELFFGEGSRLTVL.

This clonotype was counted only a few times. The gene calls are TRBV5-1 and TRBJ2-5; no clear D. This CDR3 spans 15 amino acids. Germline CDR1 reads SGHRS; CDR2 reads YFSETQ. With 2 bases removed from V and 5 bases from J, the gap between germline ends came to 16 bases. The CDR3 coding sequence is TGCGCCAGCAGCTTAGGTCGATCGGGCTGGGAGACCCAGTACTTC. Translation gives CASSLGRSGWETQYF.

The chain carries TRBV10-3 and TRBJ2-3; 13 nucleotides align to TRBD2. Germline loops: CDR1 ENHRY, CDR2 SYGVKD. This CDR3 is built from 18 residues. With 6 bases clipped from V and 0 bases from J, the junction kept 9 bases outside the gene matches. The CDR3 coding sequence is TGTGCCATCAGCCCCGGACTAGCGGGGGAGCTAAGCACAGATACGCAGTATTTT. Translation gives CAISPGLAGELSTDTQYF.

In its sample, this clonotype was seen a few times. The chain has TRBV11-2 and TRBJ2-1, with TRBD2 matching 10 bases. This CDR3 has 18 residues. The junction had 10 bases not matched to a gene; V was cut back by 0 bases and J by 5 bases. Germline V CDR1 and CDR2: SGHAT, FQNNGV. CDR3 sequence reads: CASSLDRSGGTLNNEQFF. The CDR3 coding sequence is TGTGCCAGCAGCTTAGATCGTAGCGGGGGGACACTAAACAATGAGCAGTTCTTC.

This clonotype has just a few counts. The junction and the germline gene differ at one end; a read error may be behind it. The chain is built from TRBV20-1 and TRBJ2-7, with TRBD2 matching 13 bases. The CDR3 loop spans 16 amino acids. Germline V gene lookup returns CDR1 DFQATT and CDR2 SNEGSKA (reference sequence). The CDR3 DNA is TGCTGTGCTAGAGATAAACTAGCGGGAGGGGACTACGAGCAGTACTTC. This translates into CCARDKLAGGDYEQYF.

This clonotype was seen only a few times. In nucleotides, the CDR3 is TGTGCCAGCAGCCCAGAACTCCGGGGAGGGGTGCAGTTCTTC. It is translated as CASSPELRGGVQFF. This sequence joins TRBV7-3 and TRBJ2-1, with 7 bases matching TRBD2. The CDR3 contains 14 residues. V lost 5 bases and J lost 12; bases outside the gene matches: 13. The germline V gene has CDR1 SGHTA and CDR2 FQGTGA.

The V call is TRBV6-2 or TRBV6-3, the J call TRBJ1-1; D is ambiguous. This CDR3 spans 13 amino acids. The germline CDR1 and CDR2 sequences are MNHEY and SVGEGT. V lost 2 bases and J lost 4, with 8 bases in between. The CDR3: CASSYTRGTEAFF. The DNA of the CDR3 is TGTGCCAGCAGTTACACCCGGGGCACTGAAGCTTTCTTT.

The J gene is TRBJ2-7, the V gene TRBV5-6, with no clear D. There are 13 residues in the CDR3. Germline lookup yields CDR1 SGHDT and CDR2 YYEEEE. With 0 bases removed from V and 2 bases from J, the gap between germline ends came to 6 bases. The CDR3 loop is CASSLATAYEQYF. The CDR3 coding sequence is TGTGCCAGCAGCTTGGCTACGGCCTACGAGCAGTACTTC.

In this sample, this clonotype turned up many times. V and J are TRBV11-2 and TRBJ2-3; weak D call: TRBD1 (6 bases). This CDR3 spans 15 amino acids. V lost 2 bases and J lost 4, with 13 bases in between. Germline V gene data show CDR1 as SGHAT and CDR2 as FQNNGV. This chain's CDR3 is CASSLQPGVADTQYF. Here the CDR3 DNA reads TGTGCCAGCAGCTTACAGCCAGGGGTTGCAGATACGCAGTATTTT.

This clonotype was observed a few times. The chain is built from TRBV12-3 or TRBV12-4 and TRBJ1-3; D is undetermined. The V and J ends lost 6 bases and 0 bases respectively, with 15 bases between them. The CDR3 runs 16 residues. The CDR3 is CASSARPGGSGNTIYF. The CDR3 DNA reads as TGTGCCAGCAGCGCCCGCCCTGGAGGCTCTGGAAACACCATATATTTT.

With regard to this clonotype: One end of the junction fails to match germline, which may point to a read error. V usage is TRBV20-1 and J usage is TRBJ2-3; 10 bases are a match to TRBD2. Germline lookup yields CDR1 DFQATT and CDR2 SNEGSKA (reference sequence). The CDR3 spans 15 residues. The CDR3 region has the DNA TGCAGTGCAAGAGGACTAGCGGATAGCACAGATACGCAGTATTTT. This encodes CSARGLADSTDTQYF.

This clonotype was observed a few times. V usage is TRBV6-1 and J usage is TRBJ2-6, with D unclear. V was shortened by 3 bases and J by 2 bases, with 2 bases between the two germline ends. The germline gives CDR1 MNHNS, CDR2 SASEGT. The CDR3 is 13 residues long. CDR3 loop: CASSEAGANVLTF. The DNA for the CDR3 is TGTGCCAGCAGTGAGGCTGGGGCCAACGTCCTGACTTTC.

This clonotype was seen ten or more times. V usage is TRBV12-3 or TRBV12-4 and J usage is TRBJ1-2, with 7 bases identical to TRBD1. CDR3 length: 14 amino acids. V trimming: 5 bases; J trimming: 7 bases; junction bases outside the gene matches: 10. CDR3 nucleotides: TGTGCCAGCAGTACCCGGACAGGTTCAGGTGGCTACACCTTC. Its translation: CASSTRTGSGGYTF.

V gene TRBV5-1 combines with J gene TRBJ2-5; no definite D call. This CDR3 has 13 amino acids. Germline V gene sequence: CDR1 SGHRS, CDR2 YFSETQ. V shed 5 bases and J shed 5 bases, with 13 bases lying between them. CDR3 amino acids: CASRGSLGETQYF. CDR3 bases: TGCGCCAGCAGGGGCAGCCTAGGGGAGACCCAGTACTTC.